The 7 T cell receptor beta chains listed next were all sequenced from one sample in a study of shared clonotypes between healthy human individuals. Using immunoSEQ multiplex PCR, the repertoire was profiled, and TCRdb retains in-frame clones only, with some absent. The sample contains more than 2,000,000 clones, approximately 93% of which appear only once. The sequenced material came from naive CD4+ T cells from PBMCs. The subset denotes: CD45RA+ positively selected. The receptor set was obtained from a man between 18 and 35 years old in good health. Some clones in this sample may be carry-over from other donors' samples.

This clone has just one count. This chain uses TRBV11-2 with TRBJ2-7; 12 bases line up with TRBD2. The CDR3 totals 14 residues. Trimming at V came to 4 bases and at J to 5 bases, leaving 3 bases not matched to a gene. Per the germline V gene, CDR1 is SGHAT and CDR2 is FQNNGV. DNA for the CDR3: TGTGCCAGCAGCTCGGGACTAGCGGGCCACGAGCAGTACTTC. Its translation is CASSSGLAGHEQYF.

This clone was seen a handful of times. V is TRBV7-2 and J is TRBJ1-2; D possibly corresponds to TRBD1 (6 bases). Trimming took 3 bases from V and 6 from J, leaving 11 bases between them. The CDR3 has 13 amino acids. Germline CDR1 is SGHTA and CDR2 is FQGNSA. CDR3 region: CASSFTGSHGYTF. DNA of the CDR3: TGTGCCAGCAGCTTCACAGGGTCTCATGGCTACACCTTC.

The rearrangement joins TRBV20-1 to TRBJ2-7; D tentatively fits TRBD1 or TRBD2 (5 bases each). This CDR3 contains 11 residues. With 3 bases removed from V and 9 bases from J, the gap between germline ends came to 12 bases. The germline CDR1 and CDR2 sequences are DFQATT and SNEGSKA (reference sequence). The CDR3 region has the DNA TGCAGTGCTAGTTACCGGGACCCGCAGTACTTC. This encodes CSASYRDPQYF.

The chain uses TRBV7-2 and TRBJ1-2, with 8 positions matching TRBD1. Germline values: CDR1 SGHTA, CDR2 FQGNSA. This CDR3 comprises 15 residues. The trim removed 0 bases at V and 5 bases at J, leaving 5 bases unmatched. CDR3 coding DNA: TGTGCCAGCAGCTTAGCCCCCTACAGGGGGTATGGCTACACCTTC. Its protein product is CASSLAPYRGYGYTF.

The genes are TRBV29-1 and TRBJ1-1; D is undetermined. There are 13 residues in the CDR3. The germline CDR1 and CDR2 sequences are SQVTM and ANQGSEA. V shed 7 bases and J shed 4 bases, with 16 bases lying between them. CDR3 nucleotides: TGCAGCGGAGGATTATTTGAGGGCACTGAAGCTTTCTTT. Translation gives CSGGLFEGTEAFF.

This chain connects TRBV9 to TRBJ1-1, with a weak D call TRBD1 (5 bases). The CDR3 is made up of 15 amino acids. V lost 1 base, J lost 6 bases, and 16 bases lay in between. CDR1 is SGDLS and CDR2 is YYNGEE in the germline V gene. The CDR3 DNA reads as TGTGCCAGCAGCGTACACCGAGCGGGGGTCGCTGAAGCTTTCTTT. Amino acids: CASSVHRAGVAEAFF.

V gene TRBV5-4 combines with J gene TRBJ1-2; D remains ambiguous. Trimming left V 0 bases short and J 2 bases short, with 5 bases between. From germline, CDR1 is SGHNT and CDR2 YYREEE (reference sequence). This CDR3 comprises 13 residues. The CDR3 sequence: CASSLALNYGYTF. CDR3 sequence (DNA): TGTGCCAGCAGCTTGGCCCTAAACTATGGCTACACCTTC.